Given below is one T cell receptor beta chain in context. The antigen remains unidentified. The CDR3 loop spans 13 amino acids. The germline V gene has CDR1 SGHTA and CDR2 FQGNSA. Trimming removed 0 bases from V and 6 bases from J; junction bases left unmatched: 2. The sample originates from a study of CD4 T cells in relation to SARS-CoV-2 and coronaviruses. Before the COVID-19 pandemic, during about 2011-2019, CD4+ T cells were taken from unexposed donors. After about ten days of culture, CD4+ T cells were isolated. The protocol was immunoSEQ multiplex PCR, while the TCRdb copy is restricted to in-frame clones and leaves out a portion. Of tens of thousands of clones detected, more than 65% appear once; the ten largest clones hold 13% to 15%.

This rearrangement joins TRBV7-2 to TRBJ2-7; TRBD2 matches 7 bases. This receptor was obtained from a human donor in good health. The sample was CD4+ T cells from PBMCs, cultured in vitro. In DNA, the CDR3 is TGTGCCAGCAGCTTAGCGAGCGGGGTCGAGCAGTACTTC. It encodes CASSLASGVEQYF.